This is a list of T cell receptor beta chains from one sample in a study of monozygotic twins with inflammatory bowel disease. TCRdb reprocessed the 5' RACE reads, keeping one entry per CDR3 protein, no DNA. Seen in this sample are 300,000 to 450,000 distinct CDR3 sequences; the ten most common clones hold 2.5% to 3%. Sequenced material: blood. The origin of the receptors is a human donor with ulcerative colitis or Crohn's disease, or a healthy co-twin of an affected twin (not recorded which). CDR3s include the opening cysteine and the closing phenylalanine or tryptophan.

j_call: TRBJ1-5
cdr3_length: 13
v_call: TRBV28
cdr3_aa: CASRGFGGQPQHF

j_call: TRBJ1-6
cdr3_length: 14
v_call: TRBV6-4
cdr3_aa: CASTGQHGDSPLHF

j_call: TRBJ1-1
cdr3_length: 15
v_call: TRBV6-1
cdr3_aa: CASSDRRTGKTEAFF

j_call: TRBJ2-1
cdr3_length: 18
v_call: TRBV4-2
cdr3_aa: CASSQDKGRDSSYNEQFF

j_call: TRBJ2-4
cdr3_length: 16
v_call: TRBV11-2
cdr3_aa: CASSKPTDRLKNIQYF

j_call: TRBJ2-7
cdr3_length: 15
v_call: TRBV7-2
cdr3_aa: CASSFTGQGIGEQYF

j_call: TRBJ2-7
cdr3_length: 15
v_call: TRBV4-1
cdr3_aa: CASSHRTGTSYEQYF

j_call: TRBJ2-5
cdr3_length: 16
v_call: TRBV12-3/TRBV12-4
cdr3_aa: CASSAPGQALQETQYF

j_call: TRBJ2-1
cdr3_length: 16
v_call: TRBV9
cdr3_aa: CASSVMTGGIYNEQFF

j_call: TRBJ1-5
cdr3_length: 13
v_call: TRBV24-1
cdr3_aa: CATSGYSNQPQHF

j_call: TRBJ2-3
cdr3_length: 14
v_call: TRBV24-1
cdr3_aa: CATSDLRGADTQYF

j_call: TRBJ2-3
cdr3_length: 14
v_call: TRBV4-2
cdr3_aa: CASSIQGGGDTQYF

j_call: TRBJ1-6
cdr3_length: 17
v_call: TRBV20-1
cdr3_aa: CSARERQADRRRSPLHF

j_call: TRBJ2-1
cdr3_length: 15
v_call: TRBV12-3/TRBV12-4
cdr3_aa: CASIQWGDPYNEQFF

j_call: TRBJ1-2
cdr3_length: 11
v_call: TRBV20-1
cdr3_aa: CSARRSYGYTF

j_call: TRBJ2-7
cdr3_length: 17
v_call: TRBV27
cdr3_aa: CASRNRGVQALSYEQYF

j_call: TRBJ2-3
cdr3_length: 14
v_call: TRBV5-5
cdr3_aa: CASSLGALSDTQYF

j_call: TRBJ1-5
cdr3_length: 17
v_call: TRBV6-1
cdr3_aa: CASSLLRQPRNNQPQHF

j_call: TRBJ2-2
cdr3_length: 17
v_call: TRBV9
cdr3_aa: CASSASRDRVVPGELFF

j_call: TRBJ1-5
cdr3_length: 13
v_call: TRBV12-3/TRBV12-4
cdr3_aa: CASSFSGIQPQHF

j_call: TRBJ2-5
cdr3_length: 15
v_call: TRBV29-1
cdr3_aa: CSVKSVVTGWETQYF

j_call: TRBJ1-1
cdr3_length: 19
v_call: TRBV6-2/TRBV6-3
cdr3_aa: CASRNTWTARIGSNTEAFF

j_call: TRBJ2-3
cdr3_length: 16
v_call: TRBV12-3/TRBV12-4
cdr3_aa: CASSLEASGGGDTQYF

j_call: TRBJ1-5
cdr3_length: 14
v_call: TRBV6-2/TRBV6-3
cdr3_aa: CASSGLGANQPQHF

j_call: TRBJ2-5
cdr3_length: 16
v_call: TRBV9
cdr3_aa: CASSGWTSGEKETQYF

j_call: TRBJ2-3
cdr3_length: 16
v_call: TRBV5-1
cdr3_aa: CASSRGTSGATDTQYF

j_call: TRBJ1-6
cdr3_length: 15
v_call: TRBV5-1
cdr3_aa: CASSLEISDNSPLHF

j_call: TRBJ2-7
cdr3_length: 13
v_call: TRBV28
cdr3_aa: CASSFRETYEQYF

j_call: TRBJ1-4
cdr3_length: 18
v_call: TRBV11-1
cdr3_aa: CASSSRRGPLSTNEKLFF

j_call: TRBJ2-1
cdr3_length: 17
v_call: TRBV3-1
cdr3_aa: CASSQGQGRGPYNEQFF